Detailed here is one T cell receptor (beta chain). What it binds is not known. 13 Jbeta primers and 60 Vbeta primers were used for the PCR. TCRdb keeps only in-frame clones here, not all; method: immunoSEQ multiplex PCR. This sample carries approximately 77,000 clones, with around 4.4% going to the ten biggest clones. This entry comes from a study of cytomegalovirus exposure and HLA in healthy donors. Overall study findings and caveats: Cytomegalovirus-associated TCR beta chains were listed, numbering roughly 150. For TCR beta chains, V- and J-gene trimming was later linked to a missense DCLRE1C variant. Reportedly, fewer N-insertions than the approximately 690-donor mean appeared in an Asian-associated ancestry cluster in a later analysis. A later analysis by the authors found several of the most significant clusters apparently linked to common viral pathogens.

CDR1 and CDR2 (germline): SQVTM, ANQGSEA. The CDR3 loop spans 13 amino acids. J was trimmed by 4 bases and V by 3 bases; bases with no gene match: 4. The chain combines TRBV29-1 with TRBJ2-3, with 7 bases lining up with TRBD1. The sequence came from a man aged 30-40 years in good health and CMV-seronegative. Sequences were obtained from PBMCs. CDR3 amino acids: CSVDAQGADTQYF. The CDR3 DNA reads as TGCAGCGTTGATGCGCAGGGGGCAGATACGCAGTATTTT.